This is a list of T cell receptor beta chains from one sample in a study of blood T cell repertoires in COVID-19. This table comes from immunoSEQ multiplex PCR, and its TCRdb copy is limited to in-frame clones, with some not included. The sample holds about 150,000 clones, 85% seen once. The sequenced material came from peripheral blood. The receptors derive from an older woman with COVID-19, enrolled during active disease. Each CDR3 is given with its conserved first and last residue. Fields, in order: CDR3 protein, J gene, V gene.

CDR3: CASSLLPGQGEAFF
J: TRBJ1-1
V: TRBV5-1

CDR3: CASSPMGRSDYGYTF
J: TRBJ1-2
V: TRBV18

CDR3: CATFEVYGYTF
J: TRBJ1-2
V: TRBV6-5

CDR3: CASDRRTDTEAFF
J: TRBJ1-1
V: TRBV6-5

CDR3: CASSLGTVFSYEQYF
J: TRBJ2-7
V: TRBV9

CDR3: CASSEASTGGSYTF
J: TRBJ1-2
V: TRBV6-1

CDR3: CASSLIYSGANVLTF
J: TRBJ2-6
V: TRBV27

CDR3: CASSLSREGSPLHF
J: TRBJ1-6
V: TRBV7-9

CDR3: CASSLRGAGSGNTIYF
J: TRBJ1-3
V: TRBV5-6

CDR3: CASKGGWTEGQGAHNEQFF
J: TRBJ2-1
V: TRBV4-1

CDR3: CASSDRGSITEAFF
J: TRBJ1-1
V: TRBV25-1

CDR3: CAISGAPYNEQFF
J: TRBJ2-1
V: TRBV27

CDR3: CASGRVGGLNTEAFF
J: TRBJ1-1
V: TRBV7-2

CDR3: CASSNTGTGFEKLFF
J: TRBJ1-4
V: TRBV5-1

CDR3: CASSFDSAKSGELFF
J: TRBJ2-2
V: TRBV11-3

CDR3: CASTPQGGSGNTIYF
J: TRBJ1-3
V: TRBV7-6

CDR3: CAHAGGLNTEAFF
J: TRBJ1-1
V: TRBV10-3

CDR3: CATSVQGVQTQYF
J: TRBJ2-5
V: TRBV24-1

CDR3: CASSQGGGSFDTQYF
J: TRBJ2-3
V: TRBV3-1/TRBV3-2

CDR3: CASSLDTVAIEAFF
J: TRBJ1-1
V: TRBV5-1

CDR3: CASSIGTGNLPQHF
J: TRBJ1-5
V: TRBV19

CDR3: CASSRTAGTYSNQPQHF
J: TRBJ1-5
V: TRBV4-1

CDR3: CASSFPWTSGANTGELFF
J: TRBJ2-2
V: TRBV7-8

CDR3: CASSSIIGAGTSGSYEQYF
J: TRBJ2-7
V: TRBV7-9

CDR3: CASSLQGSTDTQYF
J: TRBJ2-3
V: TRBV7-2

CDR3: CASSFYPGQNTGELFF
J: TRBJ2-2
V: TRBV7-3

CDR3: CASSSQGGGGTDTQYF
J: TRBJ2-3
V: TRBV9

CDR3: CASSLGTGQETQYF
J: TRBJ2-5
V: TRBV6-5

CDR3: CASSVGTGGGNTEAFF
J: TRBJ1-1
V: TRBV6-1

CDR3: CASAGGHSYNEQFF
J: TRBJ2-1
V: TRBV21-1

CDR3: CASSFSRTASSYNEQFF
J: TRBJ2-1
V: TRBV5-1

CDR3: CASSYSTRPREKLFF
J: TRBJ1-4
V: TRBV6-5

CDR3: CARGTPRPYEQYF
J: TRBJ2-7
V: TRBV2